Given below is one T cell receptor beta chain in context. Its antigen is currently not known. Base qualities are missing; no much larger clone stands one base away. This entry is derived from a study of OX40 agonist ivuxolimab in advanced cancers. Looking at the study overall: The costimulatory receptor OX40 (CD134) was targeted by ivuxolimab, a fully human IgG2 agonistic monoclonal antibody. In the dose-escalation cohort, 82.7% of patients were male, and the mean age was roughly 60 years, with a range of about 23 to 80. Partial responses occurred in three dose-escalation patients: two with cutaneous melanoma and one with hepatocellular carcinoma. Among the roughly 52 dose-escalation patients, about 19 had hepatocellular carcinoma, approximately 15 melanoma, 9 renal cell carcinoma and 9 head and neck cancer. The purpose of peripheral TCRbeta sequencing was to test whether ivuxolimab changed TCR sequence diversity and led to clonal T-cell expansion. Patients were allowed to have had prior anti-PD-1, anti-PD-L1 or anti-CTLA-4 therapy, and 40% of the dose-escalation patients had been treated with checkpoint inhibitors. The paper reports the monotherapy dose-escalation portion (N ≈ 50 patients) of the phase I ivuxolimab trial. Intravenous ivuxolimab was administered to patients every 2 weeks at six dose levels: 0.01, 0.1, 0.3, 1.5, 3 and 10 mg/kg. Study-level results and caveats: In partial responders in the 0.1-3.0 mg/kg groups, normalized peripheral clonal expansion was found to be among the lowest, especially among CD8+ T cells. At doses of 0.1 to 3.0 mg/kg, clonal expansion of both CD4+ and CD8+ T cells in blood was seen between baseline and week 6. The antigen specificity of the clonally expanded peripheral T cells was not determined. Low levels of normalized T-cell clonal expansion were also seen in some patients who did not respond. After ivuxolimab, more expanded clones were found on average in CD8+ T cells than in CD4+ T cells.

For sequencing of the TCRbeta CDR3 region, genomic DNA was extracted from the sorted cells. The immunoSEQ Assay was used to sequence the TCRbeta CDR3 regions. Sourced from immuneACCESS, this table was stored by TCRdb with only in-frame sequences that have V and J called. A share of the clones is absent; for the studies checked, an unresolved V gene accounts for under half, and the remainder has no known explanation. This sample is represented by some 72,000 clones; 92% of them were singletons. Approximately 0.5% of the sample is in the top ten clones. Patients with autoimmune disease history or receiving systemic immunosuppression were excluded from the trial. Peripheral blood for TCR sequencing was collected from all dose cohorts at baseline, on cycle 4 day 1, and on cycle 7 day 1. Samples came from an open-label, multicenter, first-in-human phase I dose-escalation trial of ivuxolimab. Adults with locally advanced or metastatic melanoma, renal cell carcinoma, hepatocellular carcinoma or head and neck squamous cell carcinoma were enrolled in the trial. Before TCR sequencing, CD4+ and CD8+ T cells were separately sorted from peripheral blood.

The germline V gene (reference sequence) gives CDR1 as MNHNY and CDR2 as SVGAGI. Trimmed from V: 7 bases; trimmed from J: 0 bases; junction bases lacking a gene match: 10. Its CDR3 holds 16 amino acids, cysteine through phenylalanine. The entry retains the CDR3 DNA only, 48 bases that are in frame from base 1. This TCR was recovered from an adult with an advanced solid tumor such as melanoma, head and neck, liver or kidney cancer. The V and J segments used are TRBV6-6 and TRBJ1-1; 8 middle bases align to TRBD1. The sample here was CD4+ or CD8+ T cells sorted from blood, taken in a trial of the OX40 agonist ivuxolimab. The CDR3 protein: CASIRAGGFVNTEAFF. The sequenced DNA is TGTGCCAGCATTAGGGCAGGGGGCTTTGTGAACACTGAAGCTTTCTTT.